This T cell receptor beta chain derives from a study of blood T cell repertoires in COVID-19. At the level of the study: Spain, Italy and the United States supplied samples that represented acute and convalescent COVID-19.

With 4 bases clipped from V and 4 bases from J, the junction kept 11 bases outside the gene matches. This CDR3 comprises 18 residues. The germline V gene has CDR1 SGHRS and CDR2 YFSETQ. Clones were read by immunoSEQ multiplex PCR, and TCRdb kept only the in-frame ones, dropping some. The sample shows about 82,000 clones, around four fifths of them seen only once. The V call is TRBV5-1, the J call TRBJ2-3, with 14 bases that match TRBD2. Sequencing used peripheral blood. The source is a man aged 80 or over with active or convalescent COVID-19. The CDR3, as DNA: TGCGCCAGCAGCGCCCCGGGACTAGCGGGAGTACTTCCAGATACGCAGTATTTT. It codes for CASSAPGLAGVLPDTQYF. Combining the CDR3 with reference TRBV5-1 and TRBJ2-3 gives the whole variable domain KAGVTQTPRYLIKTRGQQVTLSCSPISGHRSVSWYQQTPGQGLQFLFEYFSETQRNKGNFPGRFSGRQFSNSRSEMNVSTLELGDSALYLCASSAPGLAGVLPDTQYFGPGTRLTVL.